One T cell receptor (beta chain) is described in this entry. As yet, its antigen is unknown. Relative to the germline gene, one junction end is altered; a read error may explain this. This record comes from a study of tumor-infiltrating lymphocytes in glioblastoma multiforme. Findings of the study overall: Unequal TCR RNA per T cell might skew measured clone sizes.

Germline V lookup: CDR1 MGHRA, CDR2 YSYEKL. The CDR3 has 14 residues. TCR beta libraries were built from RNA through three nested multiplex PCR rounds using modified ARM-PCR. TCRdb redid the calling of the multiplex PCR reads with MiXCR, one entry per CDR3 protein. In the table there are more than 13,000 distinct CDR3 sequences, roughly 71% of which are singletons. The sequence came from a male donor with glioblastoma. The J gene is TRBJ1-2, the V gene TRBV4-1; D unclear. Sequencing was done on a sample of brain tumor tissue. CDR3 bases: TGCGCCAGCAGCGAAGAGCCAGAGGACTATGGCTACACCTTC. Protein sequence: CASSEEPEDYGYTF.